This T cell receptor (beta chain) emerged from a study of cytomegalovirus exposure and HLA in healthy donors. Study-level results: What a later analysis showed was that several of the most significant clusters appeared linked to common viral pathogens. What TCR beta sequences reportedly achieved was accurate prediction of HLA-A and HLA-B alleles in most subjects.

When sampled, the donors appeared nominally healthy, though they likely had unrecorded immune exposures. It was with 60 Vbeta and 13 Jbeta primers that the PCR ran. TCRdb's table, derived via immunoSEQ multiplex PCR, lists solely in-frame clones and lacks some. The top ten clones hold over 2.5% of a sample with roughly 190,000 clones, 60% to 80% of them seen once. There are 12 residues in the CDR3. With 5 bases removed from V and 6 bases from J, the gap between germline ends came to 10 bases. Germline values: CDR1 SEHNR, CDR2 FQNEAQ (reference sequence). To note about this clone: The antigen remains unidentified.

This chain connects TRBV7-9 to TRBJ1-1; tentatively, D is TRBD1 (5 bases). Sequencing used PBMCs. This sequence was found in a female donor in good health and CMV-seronegative. The CDR3 loop reads CASSLDSSEAFF. In DNA form, the CDR3 reads TGTGCCAGCAGCCTTGACAGTTCTGAAGCTTTCTTT.